This T cell receptor (beta chain) appears in the sequencing data of a study of T-cell memory formation after mild COVID-19. Study as a whole: Across donors, TCR clusters were largely donor specific.

Whole-study findings and limits: Some clones that responded were present in memory (sampled pre-infection), which suggests cross-reactive memory joined.

Constant-segment primers served in 5'RACE that generated TCR alpha and TCR beta cDNA libraries bearing sample barcodes and UMIs. In TCRdb, the 5' RACE reads were re-called with MiXCR into one record per CDR3 protein. The sample records about 210,000 distinct CDR3 sequences, 27% being singletons. Trimming removed 3 bases at V and 4 bases at J, with 7 bases between. Germline CDR1 is ENHRY and CDR2 is SYGVKD. The CDR3 sequence is 13 residues long. On this clonotype: Its target is unknown.

The chain recombines TRBV10-3 with TRBJ2-1; no clear D. The sample comprised PBMCs or a T cell subset sorted from them (not recorded which). This receptor was identified in an adult woman who had mild COVID-19 (a few samples of this study predate the infection). Cell type and time point are not known. CDR3 protein: CAISEGVYNEQFF. The CDR3 DNA is TGTGCCATCAGTGAAGGAGTTTACAATGAGCAGTTCTTC.